This passage covers 20 T cell receptor beta chains from one sample sequenced in a study of T cell clones after liver transplantation. The repertoire was sequenced with immunoSEQ multiplex PCR; TCRdb's copy has only in-frame clones and lacks some. The sample includes around 51,000 clones, roughly 90% of them seen just once. The sample consisted of CD8+ T cells from blood, taken 12 months after liver transplant. These TCRs come from a human patient who received a liver transplant. Among the T cells, some may be from the graft donor.

V is TRBV4-3 and J is TRBJ2-7, with D possibly matching TRBD1 (5 bases). Trimming took off 2 bases at V and 2 bases at J, with 13 bases between the two ends. Germline V lookup: CDR1 LGHNA, CDR2 YSLEER. The CDR3 has 15 amino acids. The CDR3 spells CASSQRRGATYEQYF. As DNA, the CDR3 is TGCGCCAGCAGCCAACGAAGGGGCGCAACCTACGAGCAGTACTTC.

The gene calls are TRBV19 and TRBJ2-1; TRBD2 is a possible D gene (6 bases). V lost 3 bases to trimming and J lost 10 bases, with 13 bases between them. The CDR3 is 13 amino acids. Germline assignment: CDR1 LNHDA and CDR2 SQIVND (reference sequence). The CDR3 nucleotides read TGTGCCAGTAGTATCCTAACGGGGGAGGAGCAGTTCTTC. Protein: CASSILTGEEQFF.

This chain connects TRBV11-3 to TRBJ1-1; 7 bases fit TRBD1. Unmatched junction bases numbered 1, after V lost 5 bases and J lost 4 bases. The CDR3 length is 12 residues. In germline, CDR1 is SGHNT, CDR2 YENEEA. The CDR3 region is CASSPGGTEAFF. The CDR3 DNA reads TGTGCCAGCAGCCCAGGGGGCACTGAAGCTTTCTTT. The variable domain in full, completed from reference TRBV11-3 and TRBJ1-1, reads EAGVVQSPRYKIIEKKQPVAFWCNPISGHNTLYWYLQNLGQGPELLIRYENEEAVDDSQLPKDRFSAERLKGVDSTLKIQPAELGDSAVYLCASSPGGTEAFFGQGTRLTVV.

The J gene is TRBJ2-1, the V gene TRBV5-6; D perhaps matches TRBD1 (6 bases). V was trimmed by 2 bases and J by 1 base, leaving 7 bases between them. In germline, CDR1 is SGHDT, CDR2 YYEEEE. This CDR3 has 14 residues. The CDR3 DNA reads as TGTGCCAGCAGCTTCGGACAGTCCTACAATGAGCAGTTCTTC. As protein: CASSFGQSYNEQFF.

This chain uses TRBV11-2 with TRBJ2-1; 9 nucleotides agree with TRBD2. CDR3 length: 14 residues. The ends lost 2 bases at V and 8 bases at J; junction bases unmatched: 4. Germline lookup yields CDR1 SGHAT and CDR2 FQNNGV. The DNA of the CDR3 is TGTGCCAGCAGCTTACTCTCTAGCGGGGATGAGCAGTTCTTC. It codes for CASSLLSSGDEQFF.

The gene calls are TRBV27 and TRBJ2-7, with TRBD1 matching 9 bases. The V and J ends lost 5 bases and 5 bases, in that order; junction bases with no gene match: 7. Germline CDR1 is MNHEY and CDR2 is SMNVEV (reference sequence). This CDR3 has 14 residues. CDR3 in DNA: TGTGCCAGCAGTCCCCCCACAGGGGGCGACGAGCAGTACTTC. It yields the protein CASSPPTGGDEQYF.

This chain links TRBV28 with TRBJ1-2; possibly TRBD1 for D (6 bases). In germline, CDR1 is MDHEN, CDR2 SYDVKM. Trimming removed 5 bases at V and 2 bases at J, with 12 bases between. This CDR3 contains 14 residues. For the CDR3, the DNA is TGTGCCAGCAGTCCACCGACAGGAAACTATGGCTACACCTTC. This sequence encodes CASSPPTGNYGYTF.

The rearrangement uses TRBV14 and TRBJ2-1; TRBD2 aligns across 10 bases. The CDR3 has 15 residues. Germline CDR1 is SGHDN and CDR2 is FVKESK. J was trimmed by 3 bases and V by 4 bases; bases with no gene match: 3. This CDR3 is CASSPLAGHYNEQFF. CDR3 DNA sequence: TGTGCCAGCAGCCCACTAGCGGGGCACTACAATGAGCAGTTCTTC.

The chain combines TRBV27 with TRBJ2-5; D is ambiguous. Between the trimmed V and J ends, which lost 4 bases and 5 bases, there was a span of 14 bases. The germline gives CDR1 MNHEY, CDR2 SMNVEV (reference sequence). The length of the CDR3 is 14 residues. The chain's CDR3 is CASSSHRTWETQYF. In DNA, the CDR3 is TGTGCCAGCAGTTCCCATAGGACCTGGGAGACCCAGTACTTC.

The count of this clone is one. The chain links TRBV11-2 to TRBJ2-3; no clear D. The CDR3 extends over 15 amino acids. Germline V CDR1 and CDR2: SGHAT, FQNNGV. V lost 5 bases, J lost 5 bases, and 17 bases lay in between. In nucleotides, the CDR3 is TGTGCCAGCAGCCCACACGCGCGGCCAGGAGATACGCAGTATTTT. Residues: CASSPHARPGDTQYF.

In its sample, this clone was seen once. The chain uses TRBV11-2 and TRBJ2-7; a weak D match, TRBD2 (5 bases). V lost 5 bases to trimming and J lost 3 bases, with 17 bases between them. The CDR3 runs to 15 residues. The germline CDR1 and CDR2 sequences are SGHAT and FQNNGV. The CDR3 protein is CASSPGRDLDYEQYF. CDR3 nucleotides: TGTGCCAGCAGCCCCGGACGGGATTTAGACTACGAGCAGTACTTC.

The CDR3 region has the DNA TGTGCCAGTAGTATAGGCCTAGCGGGAGGCCATACGCAGTATTTT. Protein: CASSIGLAGGHTQYF. The V gene is TRBV19, the J gene TRBJ2-3; TRBD2 aligns across 11 bases. Germline V gene sequence: CDR1 LNHDA, CDR2 SQIVND (reference sequence). V gave up 1 base and J gave up 7 bases; unmatched junction bases: 4. The CDR3 is made up of 15 amino acids.

This chain joins TRBV5-1 and TRBJ1-2, with 8 bases aligning to TRBD1. J lost 6 bases, V lost 4 bases, and 5 bases had no gene match. This CDR3 region has 13 residues. Germline V gives CDR1 SGHRS, CDR2 YFSETQ. The CDR3 bases are TGCGCCAGCAGCCTCGACAGGGGTGATGGCTACACCTTC. Protein: CASSLDRGDGYTF. Full variable domain (rest looked up from reference TRBV5-1 and TRBJ1-2): KAGVTQTPRYLIKTRGQQVTLSCSPISGHRSVSWYQQTPGQGLQFLFEYFSETQRNKGNFPGRFSGRQFSNSRSEMNVSTLELGDSALYLCASSLDRGDGYTFGSGTRLTVV.

V is TRBV7-9 and J is TRBJ2-1; 14 positions match TRBD2. The CDR3 covers 17 residues. Germline values: CDR1 SEHNR, CDR2 FQNEAQ (reference sequence). V lost 5 bases and J lost 4; bases outside the gene matches: 7. This CDR3 reads CASSGTSGSRDYNEQFF. The CDR3 DNA sequence: TGTGCCAGCAGCGGGACTAGCGGGAGCCGGGATTACAATGAGCAGTTCTTC.

In its sample, this clone was seen once. The chain combines TRBV7-2 with TRBJ2-7; 7 bases are shared with TRBD1. The germline V gene has CDR1 SGHTA and CDR2 FQGNSA. Trimming cost V 6 bases and J 2 bases; bases outside gene matches: 10. The CDR3 runs 15 residues. As DNA, the CDR3 is TGTGCCAGCAGTCATACCGGGACAGCCCCCTACGAGCAGTACTTC. This codes for CASSHTGTAPYEQYF.

The chain joins TRBV28 to TRBJ2-3, with 9 bases lining up with TRBD2. From germline, CDR1 is MDHEN and CDR2 SYDVKM. The CDR3 length is 16 residues. The V segment lost 2 bases and the J segment 2 bases; nucleotides outside the gene matches: 5. In nucleotides, the CDR3 is TGTGCCAGCAGTTTACCTAGCGGGACCCTCACAGATACGCAGTATTTT. Its translation is CASSLPSGTLTDTQYF. The entire variable domain, with the rest obtained from reference TRBV28 and TRBJ2-3, is as follows: DVKVTQSSRYLVKRTGEKVFLECVQDMDHENMFWYRQDPGLGLRLIYFSYDVKMKEKGDIPEGYSVSREKKERFSLILESASTNQTSMYLCASSLPSGTLTDTQYFGPGTRLTVL.

In its sample, this clone was seen once. The chain employs TRBV7-9 and TRBJ2-3; 7 bases align to TRBD1. The junction had 7 bases not matched to a gene; V was cut back by 0 bases and J by 1 base. The V gene's germline CDR1 is SEHNR and CDR2 FQNEAQ (reference sequence). This CDR3 is 17 amino acids long. The CDR3 DNA follows: TGTGCCAGCAGCTTAGCGCTAGGGGGCAGAGGCACAGATACGCAGTATTTT. Residues: CASSLALGGRGTDTQYF.

The J gene is TRBJ2-1, the V gene TRBV7-3, with D perhaps TRBD2 (5 bases). Deletions cut 2 bases from V and 8 bases from J, with 19 bases between. Per germline, CDR1 SGHTA and CDR2 FQGTGA. The CDR3 spans 16 residues. DNA for the CDR3: TGTGCCAGCAGCTTAGGGCTAGCTATGGGAAAATATGAGCAGTTCTTC. As protein: CASSLGLAMGKYEQFF. The full variable domain, completed using reference TRBV7-3 and TRBJ2-1, is GAGVSQTPSNKVTEKGKYVELRCDPISGHTALYWYRQSLGQGPEFLIYFQGTGAADDSGLPNDRFFAVRPEGSVSTLKIQRTERGDSAVYLCASSLGLAMGKYEQFFGPGTRLTVL.

The rearrangement uses TRBV29-1 and TRBJ2-7; 13 bases match TRBD2. This CDR3 comprises 14 residues. J lost 3 bases, V lost 5 bases, and 4 bases had no gene match. Germline V gene data show CDR1 as SQVTM and CDR2 as ANQGSEA. The CDR3 here is CSVSGTSGVYEQYF. CDR3 in DNA: TGCAGCGTTTCCGGGACTAGCGGGGTCTACGAGCAGTACTTC.

Sample share makes this clone medium-sized. The rearrangement links TRBV7-9 to TRBJ2-7; D call uncertain. This CDR3 spans 14 amino acids. CDR1 and CDR2 from the germline V gene are SEHNR and FQNEAQ (reference sequence). The V end lost 4 bases, the J end lost 0 bases, and 10 bases lay between the germline ends. This chain's CDR3 is CASSWIYSSYEQYF. CDR3 nucleotide sequence: TGTGCCAGCAGCTGGATTTACAGCTCCTACGAGCAGTACTTC.